The 13 T cell receptor beta chains below come from one sample, sequenced in a study of CD8+CD57+ T cells in acquired aplastic anemia. The authors sequenced patients whose flow cytometry had shown CD8+CD57+ cell expansion. Genomic DNA acted as the template from which TCR beta VDJ combination and CDR3 sequence profiling were carried out. TCRdb passed the reads through MiXCR, listing each CDR3 protein once. This table holds about 470,000 distinct CDR3 sequences, roughly 34% found once. Sequenced input: sorted CD4+, CD8+, or CD8+CD57+ T cells (not recorded which) from PBMCs. The receptors shown here come from a human donor with aplastic anemia.

The table lists this clonotype with a few counts. The V gene is TRBV5-1, the J gene TRBJ1-1, with a tentative D call TRBD1 (6 bases). Germline loops: CDR1 SGHRS, CDR2 YFSETQ. CDR3 length: 16 amino acids. With 0 bases removed from V and 0 bases from J, the gap between germline ends came to 12 bases. The CDR3 DNA follows: TGCGCCAGCAGCTTGGTATGGGACACTTTGAACACTGAAGCTTTCTTT. This codes for CASSLVWDTLNTEAFF.

The chain employs TRBV11-2 and TRBJ2-7; no firm D call. Per germline, CDR1 SGHAT and CDR2 FQNNGV. Trimming removed 0 bases at V and 3 bases at J, with 9 bases between. The length of the CDR3 is 14 residues. The CDR3, as DNA: TGTGCCAGCAGCTTAGAAAGGTCCTTCTACGAGCAGTACTTC. Amino acid sequence: CASSLERSFYEQYF.

This clonotype was counted at least ten times. This chain links TRBV5-8 with TRBJ1-5; D remains unclear. The CDR3 loop spans 13 amino acids. Trimming took 3 bases from V and 8 from J, leaving 12 bases between them. Per the germline V gene, CDR1 is SGHTS and CDR2 is YDEGEE. In DNA form, the CDR3 reads TGTGCCAGCAGCTCGAGACGACCAGAGCCCCAGCATTTT. This sequence encodes CASSSRRPEPQHF. Filled out from reference TRBV5-8 and TRBJ1-5, the complete variable domain reads EAGVTQSPTHLIKTRGQQATLRCSPISGHTSVYWYQQALGLGLQFLLWYDEGEERNRGNFPPRFSGRQFPNYSSELNVNALELEDSALYLCASSSRRPEPQHFGDGTRLSIL.

The chain uses TRBV19 and TRBJ1-5; D remains ambiguous. CDR1 is LNHDA and CDR2 is SQIVND in the germline V gene (reference sequence). The V end was cut by 6 bases, the J end by 6 bases, with 18 bases between. The length of the CDR3 is 15 residues. The CDR3 reads CASRILSVGVQPQHF. The CDR3 DNA sequence: TGTGCCAGTAGGATTTTATCTGTGGGAGTTCAGCCCCAGCATTTT.

In its sample, this clonotype was seen many times. The genes are TRBV7-2 and TRBJ1-5, with D possibly matching TRBD1 (6 bases). V lost 5 bases to trimming and J lost 7 bases, with 12 bases between them. The CDR3 is 13 residues long. The V gene's germline CDR1 is SGHTA and CDR2 FQGNSA. Here the CDR3 reads CASSPQGFQPQHF. CDR3 coding DNA: TGTGCCAGCAGCCCCCAGGGGTTCCAGCCCCAGCATTTT.

This clonotype occurred a few times. This chain uses TRBV6-2 or TRBV6-3 with TRBJ1-1; D possibly corresponds to TRBD1 (6 bases). V was trimmed by 6 bases and J by 6 bases, leaving 17 bases between them. The CDR3 totals 14 residues. CDR1 and CDR2 from the germline V gene are MNHEY and SVGEGT. CDR3 loop: CASRHPTGSAEAFF. The CDR3, as DNA: TGTGCCAGCAGGCATCCCACAGGGAGTGCTGAAGCTTTCTTT.

V gene TRBV4-1 combines with J gene TRBJ2-5; 11 nucleotides line up with TRBD2. V dropped 3 bases and J dropped 7; count of bases not matched to a gene: 10. From germline, CDR1 is MGHRA and CDR2 YSYEKL. The CDR3 is 16 amino acids. In DNA form, the CDR3 reads TGCGCCAGCAGCCATCGGGAACTAGCGGGAGTTGGGACCCAGTACTTC. It codes for CASSHRELAGVGTQYF.

The chain combines TRBV29-1 with TRBJ1-2; TRBD1 aligns across 9 bases. Germline V gives CDR1 SQVTM, CDR2 ANQGSEA. The CDR3 contains 13 residues. V lost 7 bases to trimming and J lost 5 bases; unmatched junction nucleotides: 8. This chain's CDR3 is CSAKQGARYGYTF. CDR3 DNA sequence: TGCAGCGCAAAACAGGGGGCGCGGTATGGCTACACCTTC.

In the case of this clonotype: A junction end diverges from the germline sequence, so it may reflect a read error. Here the CDR3 reads CASSLKAVAYERYF. As DNA, the CDR3 is TGTGCCAGCAGTTTAAAAGCGGTAGCCTACGAGCGGTACTTC. The V gene is TRBV27, the J gene TRBJ2-7; tentative D call: TRBD2 (5 bases). In germline, CDR1 is MNHEY, CDR2 SMNVEV (reference sequence). The CDR3 length is 14 residues.

The chain carries TRBV20-1 and TRBJ2-3; D remains ambiguous. V dropped 6 bases and J dropped 3 bases, with 25 bases sitting between them. The germline V gene has CDR1 DFQATT and CDR2 SNEGSKA (reference sequence). CDR3 size: 17 residues. The CDR3 sequence is CSASVGRVASSTDTQYF. The CDR3 DNA sequence: TGCAGTGCGTCGGTCGGTCGGGTAGCCAGTTCGACAGATACGCAGTATTTT.

The chain is built from TRBV7-2 and TRBJ2-2, with 8 bases identical to TRBD1. The trim removed 5 bases at V and 7 bases at J, leaving 9 bases unmatched. From germline, CDR1 is SGHTA and CDR2 FQGNSA. This CDR3 is 15 amino acids long. The CDR3: CASSTQGVEVGELFF. For the CDR3, the DNA is TGTGCCAGCAGCACACAGGGGGTTGAGGTCGGGGAGCTGTTTTTT.

The rearrangement joins TRBV20-1 to TRBJ2-7; the match to TRBD2 covers 10 bases. Germline V lookup: CDR1 DFQATT, CDR2 SNEGSKA (reference sequence). The CDR3 has 13 residues. V was pared by 5 bases and J by 5 bases, with 6 bases of the junction left unmatched. This chain's CDR3 is CSAAPSGGDEQYF. The CDR3 DNA follows: TGCAGTGCTGCGCCTAGCGGGGGCGACGAGCAGTACTTC.

At least ten counts were recorded for this clonotype. This chain uses TRBV7-9 with TRBJ1-5; no reliable D call. V was clipped by 3 bases and J by 7 bases, with 7 bases between them. Germline lookup yields CDR1 SEHNR and CDR2 FQNEAQ (reference sequence). The CDR3 is 12 residues long. The CDR3 region has the DNA TGTGCCAGCAGCTTTGTAGAACAGCCCCAGCATTTT. As protein: CASSFVEQPQHF.